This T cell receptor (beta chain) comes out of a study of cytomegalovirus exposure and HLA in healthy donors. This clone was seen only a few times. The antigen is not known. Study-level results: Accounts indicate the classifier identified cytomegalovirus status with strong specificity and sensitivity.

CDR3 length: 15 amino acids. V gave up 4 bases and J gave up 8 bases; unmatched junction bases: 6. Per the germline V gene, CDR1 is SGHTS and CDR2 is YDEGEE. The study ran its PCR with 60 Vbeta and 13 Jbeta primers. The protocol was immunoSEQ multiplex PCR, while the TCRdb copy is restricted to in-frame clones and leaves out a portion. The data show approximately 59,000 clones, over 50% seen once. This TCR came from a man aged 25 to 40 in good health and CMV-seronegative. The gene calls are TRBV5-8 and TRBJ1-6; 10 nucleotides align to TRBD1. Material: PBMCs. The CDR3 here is CASSTGQGSYSPLHF. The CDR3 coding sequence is TGTGCCAGCAGCACGGGACAGGGGTCATATTCACCCCTCCACTTT.